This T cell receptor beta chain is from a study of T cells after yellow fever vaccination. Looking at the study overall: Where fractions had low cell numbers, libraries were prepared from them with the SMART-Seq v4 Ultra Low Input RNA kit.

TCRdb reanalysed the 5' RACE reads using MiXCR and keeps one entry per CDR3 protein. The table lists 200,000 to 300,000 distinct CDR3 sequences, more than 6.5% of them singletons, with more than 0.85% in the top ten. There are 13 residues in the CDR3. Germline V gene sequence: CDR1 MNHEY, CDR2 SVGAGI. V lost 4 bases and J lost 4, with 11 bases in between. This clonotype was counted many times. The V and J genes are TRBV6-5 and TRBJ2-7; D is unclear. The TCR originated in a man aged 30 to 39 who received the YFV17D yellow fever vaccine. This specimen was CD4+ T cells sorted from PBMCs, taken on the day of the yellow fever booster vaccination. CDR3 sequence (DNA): TGTGCCAGCAGTTTCGGGCAGACGTACGAGCAGTACTTC. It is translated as CASSFGQTYEQYF.